This TCR beta chain is drawn from a study of blood T cell repertoires in COVID-19. Overall study: There were acute and convalescent COVID-19 samples, and they came from the United States, Italy and Spain.

Repertoires were generated with immunoSEQ multiplex PCR, while TCRdb's copy carries only in-frame clones and drops some. This sample has more than 90,000 clones, with about 85% found just once. CDR1 is MNHEY and CDR2 is SVGAGI in the germline V gene. The CDR3 runs to 14 residues. V lost 6 bases to trimming and J lost 4 bases; unmatched junction nucleotides: 6. This clonotype was obtained from a woman between 65 and 79 years old with active or convalescent COVID-19. Sequenced input: peripheral blood. The chain combines TRBV6-5 with TRBJ1-3; 7 nucleotides line up with TRBD1. The CDR3 reads CASRYDRAGNTIYF. The DNA of the CDR3 is TGTGCCAGCAGATACGACAGGGCGGGAAACACCATATATTTT.